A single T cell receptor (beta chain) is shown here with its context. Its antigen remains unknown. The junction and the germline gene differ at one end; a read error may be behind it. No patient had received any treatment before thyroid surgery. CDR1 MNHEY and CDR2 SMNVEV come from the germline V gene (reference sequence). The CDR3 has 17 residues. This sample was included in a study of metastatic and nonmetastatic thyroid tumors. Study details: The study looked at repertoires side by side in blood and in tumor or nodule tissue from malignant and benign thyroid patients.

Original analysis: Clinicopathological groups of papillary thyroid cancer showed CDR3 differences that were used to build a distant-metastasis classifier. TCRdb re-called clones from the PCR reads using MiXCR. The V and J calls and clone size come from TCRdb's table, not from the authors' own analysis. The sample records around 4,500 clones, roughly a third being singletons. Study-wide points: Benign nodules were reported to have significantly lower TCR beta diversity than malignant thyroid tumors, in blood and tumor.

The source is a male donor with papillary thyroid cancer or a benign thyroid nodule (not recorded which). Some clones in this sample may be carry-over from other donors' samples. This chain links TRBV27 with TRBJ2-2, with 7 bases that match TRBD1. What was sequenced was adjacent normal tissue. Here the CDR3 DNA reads TGTGCCAGCAGTTGGGGTTTGGACAGGTTATTCACCTGGGAGCTGTTTTTT. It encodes CASSWGLDRLFTWELFF.